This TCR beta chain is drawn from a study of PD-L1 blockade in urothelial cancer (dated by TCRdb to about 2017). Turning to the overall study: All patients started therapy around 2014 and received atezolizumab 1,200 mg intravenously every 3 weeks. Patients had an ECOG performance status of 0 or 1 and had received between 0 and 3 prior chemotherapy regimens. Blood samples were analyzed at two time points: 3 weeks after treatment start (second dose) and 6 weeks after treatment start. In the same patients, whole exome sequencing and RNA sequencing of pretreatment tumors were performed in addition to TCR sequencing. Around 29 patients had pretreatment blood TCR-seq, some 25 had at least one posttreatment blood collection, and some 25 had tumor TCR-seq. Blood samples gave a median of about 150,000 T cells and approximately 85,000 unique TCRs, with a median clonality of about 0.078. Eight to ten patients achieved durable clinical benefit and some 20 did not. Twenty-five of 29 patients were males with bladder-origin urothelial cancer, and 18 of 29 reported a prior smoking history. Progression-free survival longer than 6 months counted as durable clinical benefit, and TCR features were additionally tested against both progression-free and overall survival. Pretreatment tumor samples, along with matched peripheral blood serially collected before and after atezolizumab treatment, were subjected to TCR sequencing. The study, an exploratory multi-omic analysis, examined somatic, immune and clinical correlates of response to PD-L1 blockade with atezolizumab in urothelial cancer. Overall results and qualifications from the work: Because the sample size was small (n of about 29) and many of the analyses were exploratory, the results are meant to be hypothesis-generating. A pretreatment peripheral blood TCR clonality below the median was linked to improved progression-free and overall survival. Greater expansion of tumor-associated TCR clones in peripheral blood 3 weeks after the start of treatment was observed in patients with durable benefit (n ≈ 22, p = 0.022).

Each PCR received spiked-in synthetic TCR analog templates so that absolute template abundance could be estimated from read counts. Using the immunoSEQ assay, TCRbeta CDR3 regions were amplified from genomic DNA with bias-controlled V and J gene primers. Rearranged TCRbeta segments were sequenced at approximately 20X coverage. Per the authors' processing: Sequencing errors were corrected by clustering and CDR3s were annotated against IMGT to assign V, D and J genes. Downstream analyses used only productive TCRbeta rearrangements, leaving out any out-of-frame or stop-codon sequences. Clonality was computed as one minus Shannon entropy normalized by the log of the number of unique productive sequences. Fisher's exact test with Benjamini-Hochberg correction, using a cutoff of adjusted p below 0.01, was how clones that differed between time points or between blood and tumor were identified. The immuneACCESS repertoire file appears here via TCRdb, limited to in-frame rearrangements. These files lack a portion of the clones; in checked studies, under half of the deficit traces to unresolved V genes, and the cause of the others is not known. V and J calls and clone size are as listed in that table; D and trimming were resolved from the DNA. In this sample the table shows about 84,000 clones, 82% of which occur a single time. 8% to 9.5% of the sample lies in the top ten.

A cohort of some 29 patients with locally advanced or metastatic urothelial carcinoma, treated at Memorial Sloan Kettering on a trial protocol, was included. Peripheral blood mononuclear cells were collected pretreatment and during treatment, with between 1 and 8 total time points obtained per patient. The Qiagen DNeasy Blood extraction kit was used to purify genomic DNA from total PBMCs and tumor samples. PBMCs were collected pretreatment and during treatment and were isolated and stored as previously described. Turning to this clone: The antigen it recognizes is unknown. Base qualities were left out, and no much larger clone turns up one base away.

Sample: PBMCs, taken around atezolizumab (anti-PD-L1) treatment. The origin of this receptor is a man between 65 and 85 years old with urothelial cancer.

The CDR3 region: CASSLVAGNEQFF. The DNA sequence is TGTGCCAGCAGCTTAGTGGCGGGGAATGAGCAGTTCTTC. The rearrangement joined TRBV7-2 to TRBJ2-1, with TRBD2 perhaps the D gene, on 6 matching bases. The germline V gene sets CDR1 to SGHTA and CDR2 to FQGNSA. Trimming costs V 1 base and J 7 bases, and their ends lie 8 bases apart. Reading from cysteine to phenylalanine, the CDR3 counts 13 amino acids. CDR3 DNA is the only sequence kept; it has 39 bases, read in frame from the first base.